Below, 3 T cell receptor beta chains from the same sample are listed, as sequenced in a study of blood T cell repertoires in COVID-19 (dated by TCRdb to about 2020). The method behind the library was the immunoSEQ multiplex PCR assay. In TCRdb, the immuneACCESS table is reduced to in-frame sequences with V and J assigned. These tables do not hold every clone; where another copy was compared, an unresolved V gene accounts for under half, and the others remain unexplained. This sample lists 150,000 or so clones; less than 85% were detected once. The ten most abundant clones make up more than 6.5% of the sample. Sequencing was carried out using peripheral blood. The source of these receptors is a woman in her fifties or sixties with COVID-19, enrolled during active disease.

A word on this clone: Other DNA sequences within the sample encode an identical CDR3. The chain has TRBV19 and TRBJ2-5; D might be TRBD1 (5 bases). CDR1 is LNHDA, CDR2 SQIVND, per germline (reference sequence). The CDR3 loop spans 14 amino acids. V shed 3 bases and J shed 1 base, with 9 bases lying between them. This CDR3 is CASSIGQGQETQYF. For the CDR3, the DNA is TGTGCCAGTAGTATCGGGCAGGGCCAAGAGACCCAGTACTTC. Full variable domain (remainder filled in from reference TRBV19 and TRBJ2-5): DGGITQSPKYLFRKEGQNVTLSCEQNLNHDAMYWYRQDPGQGLRLIYYSQIVNDFQKGDIAEGYSVSREKKESFPLTVTSAQKNPTAFYLCASSIGQGQETQYFGPGTRLLVL.

This chain links TRBV6-2 or TRBV6-3 with TRBJ1-1, with TRBD1 matching 9 bases. The J segment lost 5 bases and the V segment lost 5 bases, leaving 6 bases of the junction unmatched. The germline CDR1 and CDR2 sequences are MNHEY and SVGEGT. The CDR3 runs 14 residues. This CDR3 reads CASSLTGGGTEAFF. CDR3 coding DNA: TGTGCCAGCAGTCTGACAGGGGGAGGGACTGAAGCTTTCTTT.

The chain uses TRBV11-1 and TRBJ1-1, with D maybe TRBD1 (6 bases). This CDR3 spans 14 amino acids. V was clipped by 5 bases and J by 4 bases, with 14 bases between them. Germline V gene sequence: CDR1 SGHAT, CDR2 FQDESV (reference sequence). The CDR3 loop reads CASSITGTGTEAFF. CDR3 bases: TGTGCCAGCAGCATCACAGGGACGGGCACTGAAGCTTTCTTT. Filled out from reference TRBV11-1 and TRBJ1-1, the complete variable domain reads EAEVAQSPRYKITEKSQAVAFWCDPISGHATLYWYRQILGQGPELLVQFQDESVVDDSQLPKDRFSAERLKGVDSTLKIQPAELGDSAMYLCASSITGTGTEAFFGQGTRLTVV.